Presented here are 4 T cell receptor beta chains from one specimen sequenced in a study of OX40 agonist ivuxolimab in advanced cancers. Produced via immunoSEQ multiplex PCR; TCRdb's table is partial and in-frame only. The data show 51,000 or so clones, around 85% seen once. This material consisted of CD4+ or CD8+ T cells sorted from blood, taken in a trial of the OX40 agonist ivuxolimab. The source is an adult with an advanced solid tumor such as melanoma, head and neck, liver or kidney cancer.

As for this clone: Other DNA variants within this sample encode the same CDR3. The rearrangement links TRBV5-1 to TRBJ2-7; 8 bases align to TRBD1. The germline V gene has CDR1 SGHRS and CDR2 YFSETQ. The junction had 6 bases not matched to a gene; V was cut back by 0 bases and J by 4 bases. The CDR3 runs to 15 residues. The CDR3 DNA sequence: TGCGCCAGCAGCTTGGACACAGGGGGTAGGTACGAGCAGTACTTC. This codes for CASSLDTGGRYEQYF.

J is TRBJ1-3 and V is TRBV15; the D is unclear. The CDR3 is 12 residues long. In germline, CDR1 is LNHNV, CDR2 YYDKDF (reference sequence). V lost 4 bases and J lost 0, with 1 base in between. The DNA of the CDR3 is TGTGCCACCAGCAACTCTGGAAACACCATATATTTT. Encoded protein: CATSNSGNTIYF.

The rearrangement uses TRBV5-1 and TRBJ2-7; the D gene is possibly TRBD1 (5 bases). CDR1 SGHRS and CDR2 YFSETQ come from the germline V gene. The V and J ends lost 4 bases and 0 bases respectively, with 11 bases between them. The CDR3 is 14 amino acids. CDR3 sequence (DNA): TGCGCCAGCAGCCTGGACATTAGCTCCTACGAGCAGTACTTC. This codes for CASSLDISSYEQYF. The full variable domain, completed using reference TRBV5-1 and TRBJ2-7, is KAGVTQTPRYLIKTRGQQVTLSCSPISGHRSVSWYQQTPGQGLQFLFEYFSETQRNKGNFPGRFSGRQFSNSRSEMNVSTLELGDSALYLCASSLDISSYEQYFGPGTRLTVT.

This chain links TRBV4-1 with TRBJ2-3, with a weak D call TRBD1 (5 bases). CDR1 and CDR2 from the germline V gene are MGHRA and YSYEKL. There are 13 residues in the CDR3. The V end lost 0 bases, the J end lost 13 bases, and 14 bases lay between the germline ends. CDR3 DNA sequence: TGCGCCAGCAGCCAAGATGGCACCTTAGGGGAGTATTTT. Translating gives CASSQDGTLGEYF.